Sequencing of this TCR beta chain was carried out in a study of blood T cell repertoires in COVID-19. Study background: Acute and convalescent COVID-19 specimens originated in the United States, Italy and Spain.

In its sample, this clone was seen once. The data were produced by immunoSEQ multiplex PCR, yet TCRdb's version contains in-frame clones alone and is incomplete. Of about 180,000 clones in the sample, nearly 80% were seen once. The CDR3 spans 14 residues. The J segment lost 6 bases and the V segment lost 3 bases, leaving 3 bases of the junction unmatched. Germline V gene sequence: CDR1 SGHRS, CDR2 YFSETQ. The sequence was obtained from a woman in her 70s with acute or convalescent COVID-19. The gene calls are TRBV5-1 and TRBJ2-1; 10 bases fit TRBD2. Material for sequencing was peripheral blood. The CDR3 protein is CASSYVAGGNEQFF. As DNA, the CDR3 is TGCGCCAGCAGCTATGTAGCGGGAGGCAATGAGCAGTTCTTC.